This TCR beta chain emerged from a study of T cell repertoires in cytomegalovirus infection. Study as a whole: The study used recently identified HLA-C-restricted and well-studied HLA-B-restricted CMV epitopes.

TCRdb passed the reads through MiXCR, listing each CDR3 protein once. The sample records about 360,000 distinct CDR3 sequences, roughly 34% being singletons. CDR3 length: 14 residues. Germline loops: CDR1 SGHRS, CDR2 YFSETQ. Trimming pared 6 bases from V and 0 bases from J, leaving 10 bases between. This clonotype was seen a handful of times. The antigen is not known. General study points: Ex vivo, HLA-C-restricted CMV-specific TCR beta clonotypes prevailed over the rest of the response.

Sequenced here: cultured PBMCs, sampled from culture after CMV antigen stimulation. The receptor's source is a human donor in good health (CMV status not recorded). Some clones in this sample may be carry-over from other donors' samples. V is TRBV5-1 and J is TRBJ2-1; weak D call: TRBD1 (6 bases). The chain's CDR3 is CASTRTDSYNEQFF. The CDR3 nucleotides are TGCGCCAGCACACGGACAGACTCCTACAATGAGCAGTTCTTC.